The text below deals with one T cell receptor beta chain. What it binds is unknown. This sequence may be a read error, since a much larger clone differs from it by one base. Germline V gives CDR1 KGHSH, CDR2 LQKENI. This CDR3 has 16 residues. V dropped 3 bases and J dropped 2; count of bases not matched to a gene: 8. The sample belongs to a study of neurological immune-mediated disorders. The method for making cDNA was 5'RACE, and it used 10-nucleotide random UMIs. Every sequencing run produced over 160 million TCR-beta sequences, and the sequences from any one run covered 15-18 subjects. TCRdb ran MiXCR on the 5' RACE reads and lists one entry per CDR3 protein. The sample lists approximately 15,000 distinct CDR3 sequences, roughly 13% occurring once. The study, taken as a whole, reports: HTLV-1-associated myelopathy showed the most TCR clonal expansion; multiple sclerosis the least, below healthy controls.

Libraries from sorted cells used 900,000 to 1,000,000 T cells (CD4+ or CD8+). The TCR comes from a female donor with HTLV-1-associated myelopathy (HAM/TSP). Sequenced: CD8+ T cells from blood. This sequence joins TRBV18 and TRBJ2-5; TRBD1 agrees at 8 bases. The CDR3: CASSPRTGGVQETQYF. CDR3 nucleotide sequence: TGTGCCAGCTCACCTAGAACAGGGGGAGTGCAAGAGACCCAGTACTTC.